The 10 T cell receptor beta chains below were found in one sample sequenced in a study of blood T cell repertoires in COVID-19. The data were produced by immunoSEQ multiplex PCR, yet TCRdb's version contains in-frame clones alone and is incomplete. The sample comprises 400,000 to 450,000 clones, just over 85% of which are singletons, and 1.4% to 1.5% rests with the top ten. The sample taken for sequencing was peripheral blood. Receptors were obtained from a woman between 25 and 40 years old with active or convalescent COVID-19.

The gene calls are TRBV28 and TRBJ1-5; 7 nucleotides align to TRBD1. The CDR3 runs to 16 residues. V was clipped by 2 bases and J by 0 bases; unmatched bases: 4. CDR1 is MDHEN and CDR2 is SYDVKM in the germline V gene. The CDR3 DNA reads TGTGCCAGCAGTTTAGGGACAGCATATAGCAATCAGCCCCAGCATTTT. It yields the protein CASSLGTAYSNQPQHF.

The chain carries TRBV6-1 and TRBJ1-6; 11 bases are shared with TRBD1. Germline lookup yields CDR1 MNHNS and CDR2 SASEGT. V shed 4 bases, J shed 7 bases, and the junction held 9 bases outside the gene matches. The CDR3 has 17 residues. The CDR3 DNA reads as TGTGCCAGCAGTGGGTGGACAGGGGGCTTTCAGAATTCACCCCTCCACTTT. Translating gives CASSGWTGGFQNSPLHF.

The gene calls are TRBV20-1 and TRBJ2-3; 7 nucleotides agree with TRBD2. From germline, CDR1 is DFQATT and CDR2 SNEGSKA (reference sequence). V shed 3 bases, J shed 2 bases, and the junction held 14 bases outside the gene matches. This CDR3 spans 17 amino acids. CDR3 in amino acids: CSASSGPAGLFTDTQYF. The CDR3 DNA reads TGCAGTGCTAGTAGTGGACCAGCGGGGCTTTTCACAGATACGCAGTATTTT.

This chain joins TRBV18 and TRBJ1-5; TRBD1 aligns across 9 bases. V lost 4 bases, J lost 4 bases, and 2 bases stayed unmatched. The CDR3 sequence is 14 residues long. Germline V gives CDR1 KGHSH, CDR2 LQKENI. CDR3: CASSLGTGNQPQHF. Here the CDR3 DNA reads TGTGCCAGCTCACTCGGGACAGGGAATCAGCCCCAGCATTTT. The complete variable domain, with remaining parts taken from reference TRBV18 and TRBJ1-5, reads NAGVMQNPRHLVRRRGQEARLRCSPMKGHSHVYWYRQLPEEGLKFMVYLQKENIIDESGMPKERFSAEFPKEGPSILRIQQVVRGDSAAYFCASSLGTGNQPQHFGDGTRLSIL.

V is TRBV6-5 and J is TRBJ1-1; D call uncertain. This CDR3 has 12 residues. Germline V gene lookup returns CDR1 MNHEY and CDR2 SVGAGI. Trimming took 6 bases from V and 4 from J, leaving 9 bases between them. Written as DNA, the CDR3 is TGTGCCAGCAGGGTCGAGGGCACTGAAGCTTTCTTT. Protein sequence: CASRVEGTEAFF.

The CDR3 loop is CASSRRTDSSYNSPLHF. CDR3 sequence (DNA): TGTGCCAGCAGCCGTCGGACAGATAGCTCCTATAATTCACCCCTCCACTTT. The chain has TRBV3-1 (or the pseudogene TRBV3-2) and TRBJ1-6; a possible D gene is TRBD1 (6 bases). The germline gives CDR1 LGHDT, CDR2 YNNKEL (reference sequence). The CDR3 is made up of 17 amino acids. V shed 4 bases and J shed 0 bases, with 13 bases lying between them.

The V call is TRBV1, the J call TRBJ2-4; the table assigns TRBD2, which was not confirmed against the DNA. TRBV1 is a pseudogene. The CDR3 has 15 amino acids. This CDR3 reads CTSSPVSGGENIQYF. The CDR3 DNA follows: TGCACCAGCAGCCCCGTGTCGGGAGGGGAAAACATTCAGTACTTC.

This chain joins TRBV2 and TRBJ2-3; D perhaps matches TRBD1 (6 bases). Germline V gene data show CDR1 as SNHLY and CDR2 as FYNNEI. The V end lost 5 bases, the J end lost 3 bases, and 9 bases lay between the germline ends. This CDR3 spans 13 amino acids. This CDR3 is CASSRTGTDTQYF. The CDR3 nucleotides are TGTGCCAGCAGTAGAACAGGGACAGATACGCAGTATTTT.

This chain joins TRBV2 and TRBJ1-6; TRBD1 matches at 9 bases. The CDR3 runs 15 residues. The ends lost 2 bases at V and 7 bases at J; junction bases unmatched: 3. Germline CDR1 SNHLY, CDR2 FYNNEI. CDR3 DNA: TGTGCCAGCAGTGAAACGGGACAGGGAAATTCACCCCTCCACTTT. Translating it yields CASSETGQGNSPLHF.

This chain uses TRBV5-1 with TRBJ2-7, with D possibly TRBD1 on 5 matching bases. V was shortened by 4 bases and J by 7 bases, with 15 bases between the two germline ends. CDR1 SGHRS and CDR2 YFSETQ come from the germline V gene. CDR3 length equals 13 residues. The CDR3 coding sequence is TGCGCCAGCAGCAAGACAGTCCTTTGGGAGCAGTACTTC. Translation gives CASSKTVLWEQYF.